This T cell receptor (beta chain) was observed in a study of T cell responses to AZD1222 COVID-19 vaccine. Study observations and caveats: Clonal diversity may have been underestimated in mostly white British donors. The study sampled repertoires only after the peak T cell response. Among AZD1222 vaccinees, only six or seven were seropositive at baseline.

Of note for this clone: Its antigen is undetermined.

Repertoires were generated with immunoSEQ multiplex PCR, while TCRdb's copy carries only in-frame clones and drops some. The table includes about 260,000 clones, more than 85% detected once. This TCR derives from an adult in good health. This sample comprised peripheral blood, obtained on day 0 of AZD1222 vaccination.

The CDR3 DNA sequence: TGTGCCAGCAGTGAAATCTGGGGCGGTAGCTACGAGCAGTACTTC. Its protein is CASSEIWGGSYEQYF. This chain joins TRBV6-1 and TRBJ2-7; D perhaps matches TRBD1 (5 bases). The V and J ends lost 2 bases and 3 bases respectively, with 14 bases between them. The CDR3 consists of 15 residues. Germline V gene lookup returns CDR1 MNHNS and CDR2 SASEGT.